This T cell receptor (beta chain) was recovered during a study of T cell responses to AZD1222 COVID-19 vaccine. General observations from the study: Spike-spanning, vaccine-associated CD4 TCRs were dominant at 160-218 and 743-854. Donors were largely white British and mainly female; clonal diversity was possibly underestimated. The study identified only a handful of AZD1222 recipients as seropositive at baseline.

Some clones are missing from TCRdb's copy, which holds only in-frame ones; the method was immunoSEQ multiplex PCR. The top ten clones hold more than 9% of a sample with about 110,000 clones, more than 75% of them seen once. Germline V gene lookup returns CDR1 MNHEY and CDR2 SVGAGI. Deletions cut 7 bases from V and 2 bases from J, with 14 bases between. CDR3 length: 14 residues. This clone was picked up one time. Its antigen is currently unknown. The receptor was isolated from an adult in good health. The chain employs TRBV6-5 and TRBJ2-5; D gene unclear. The sequenced sample was peripheral blood, obtained on day 0 of AZD1222 vaccination. The CDR3 reads CASTTPWDQETQYF. CDR3 sequence (DNA): TGTGCCAGCACGACGCCCTGGGATCAAGAGACCCAGTACTTC.